What follows are 28 T cell receptor beta chains derived from one specimen sequenced in a study of molecular identifiers for immune sequencing clone quantification. TCRdb re-called the PCR reads through MiXCR, storing one row per CDR3 protein. The sample has roughly 100,000 distinct CDR3 sequences, 30% to 45% seen once. The specimen sequenced was naive CD8+ T cells from blood, with Jurkat cell RNA spiked in. Subset given: FACS-sorted CD8+CD4-CCR7+CD45RA+ naive T cells. These receptors all come from a human donor in good health. Some libraries in this study had Jurkat cell RNA spiked in.

This clonotype was counted many times. This chain joins TRBV29-1 and TRBJ2-7; 8 bases fit TRBD1. Looked up from germline, CDR1 is SQVTM and CDR2 is ANQGSEA. The V and J ends lost 7 bases and 7 bases, in that order; junction bases with no gene match: 6. The CDR3 length is 11 residues. CDR3 amino acids: CSATGGVEQYF. The CDR3 DNA reads TGCAGCGCCACAGGGGGTGTTGAGCAGTACTTC.

Note on this clonotype: This could be a read error, since a much larger clone is one nucleotide away. This is likely a read error, given that the CDR3 carries no conserved phenylalanine or tryptophan at its end. This chain joins TRBV12-3 or TRBV12-4 and TRBJ1-5; D may be TRBD1 (6 bases). This CDR3 is 15 amino acids long. V shed 4 bases and J shed 1 base, with 11 bases lying between them. CDR3 sequence: CASSSGGGSNQPQHY. CDR3 bases: TGTGCCAGCAGTTCGGGGGGCGGGAGCAATCAGCCCCAGCATTAT.

With regard to this clonotype: Possible read error: a much larger clone is one base away. The J gene is TRBJ1-4, the V gene TRBV29-1; possibly TRBD1 for D (5 bases). V lost 0 bases and J 13 bases, leaving 24 bases between the germline ends. There are 16 residues in the CDR3. From germline, CDR1 is SQVTM and CDR2 ANQGSEA. The CDR3 DNA reads TGCAGCGTTGAAGATCCCCGGGACCAGGGTAATGGGAGACTGTTTTTT. Translated, it gives CSVEDPRDQGNGRLFF. Supplemented by reference TRBV29-1 and TRBJ1-4, the full variable domain reads SAVISQKPSRDICQRGTSLTIQCQVDSQVTMMFWYRQQPGQSLTLIATANQGSEATYESGFVIDKFPISRPNLTFSTLTVSNMSPEDSSIYLCSVEDPRDQGNGRLFFGSGTQLSVL.

The rearrangement joins TRBV7-2 to TRBJ2-7; D is perhaps TRBD1 (5 bases). Deletions cut 8 bases from V and 4 bases from J, with 12 bases between. This CDR3 has 12 amino acids. From germline, CDR1 is SGHTA and CDR2 FQGNSA. The CDR3: CASRPDSYEQYF. The CDR3 DNA reads as TGTGCCAGCCGCCCAGACAGTTACGAGCAGTACTTC.

This clonotype was seen a handful of times. The V gene is TRBV10-3, the J gene TRBJ2-7; D is undetermined. V was trimmed by 7 bases and J by 6 bases, leaving 13 bases between them. The germline gives CDR1 ENHRY, CDR2 SYGVKD. This CDR3 has 12 residues. This CDR3 reads CAIKTPFGEQYF. In DNA, the CDR3 is TGTGCCATCAAGACCCCCTTTGGCGAGCAGTACTTC.

A remark on this clonotype: A much larger clone is a single base away; this may be a read error. The V call is TRBV5-1, the J call TRBJ1-1, with no clear D. This CDR3 is built from 13 residues. Germline-derived CDR1 and CDR2 are SGHRS and YFSETQ. CDR3 sequence: CASTGLLNTDAFF. Here the CDR3 DNA reads TGCGCCAGCACGGGTCTACTGAACACTGATGCTTTCTTT.

On this clonotype: A much larger clone lies one base from this, so it may be a read error. The V call is TRBV9, the J call TRBJ2-6; unclear D gene. CDR3 size: 18 residues. Germline V gives CDR1 SGDLS, CDR2 YYNGEE. As DNA, the CDR3 is TGTGTCAGCAGCGCCTTCCAAAGACCCAGCTCTGGGGCCAACGTCCTGACTTTC. This sequence encodes CVSSAFQRPSSGANVLTF.

CDR3: CASSEGLAEVFTGELFF. CDR3 nucleotides: TGTGCCAGCAGCGAGGGACTAGCGGAAGTTTTTACCGGGGAGCTGTTTTTT. The chain combines TRBV9 with TRBJ2-2, with 11 bases identical to TRBD2. The junction had 9 bases not matched to a gene; V was cut back by 3 bases and J by 5 bases. The CDR3 length is 17 residues. Germline CDR1 is SGDLS and CDR2 is YYNGEE.

The chain is built from TRBV27 and TRBJ2-7; 7 nucleotides line up with TRBD2. This CDR3 region has 15 residues. V gave up 6 bases and J gave up 0 bases; unmatched junction bases: 8. Per germline, CDR1 MNHEY and CDR2 SMNVEV (reference sequence). CDR3 nucleotide sequence: TGTGCCAGCAGGACCCGGGAGGACGGCTCCTACGAGCAGTACTTC. Translation: CASRTREDGSYEQYF.

This clonotype has a handful of counts. J is TRBJ1-2 and V is TRBV20-1; 7 positions agree with TRBD1. Germline V gene sequence: CDR1 DFQATT, CDR2 SNEGSKA (reference sequence). The CDR3 has 17 amino acids. With 0 bases clipped from V and 6 bases from J, the junction kept 16 bases outside the gene matches. CDR3 protein: CSARDPPGQFAENGYTF. The DNA of the CDR3 is TGCAGTGCTAGAGACCCCCCGGGACAGTTTGCGGAGAATGGCTACACCTTC.

This clonotype occurred a few times. V and J are TRBV28 and TRBJ2-7, with D tentatively TRBD1 (6 bases). V was shortened by 5 bases and J by 4 bases, with 12 bases between the two germline ends. CDR1 MDHEN and CDR2 SYDVKM come from the germline V gene. The length of the CDR3 is 13 residues. CDR3 loop: CASSRRGQYEQYF. The CDR3 DNA reads as TGTGCCAGCAGTAGAAGAGGACAGTACGAGCAGTACTTC.

The table lists this clonotype with a few counts. The chain links TRBV20-1 to TRBJ2-7, with TRBD2 matching over 7 bases. Unmatched junction bases numbered 12, after V lost 1 base and J lost 0 bases. CDR1 and CDR2 from the germline V gene are DFQATT and SNEGSKA (reference sequence). CDR3 length: 17 amino acids. For the CDR3, the DNA is TGCAGTGCTAGAGGGGAGGGTAGCGGAAGGCTCTCCTACGAGCAGTACTTC. It yields the protein CSARGEGSGRLSYEQYF.

The rearrangement joins TRBV13 to TRBJ2-1; D is unresolved. Germline V lookup: CDR1 PRHDT, CDR2 FYEKMQ (reference sequence). V lost 8 bases and J lost 10, with 15 bases in between. The CDR3 is 12 residues long. This CDR3 is CASVPHTREQFF. CDR3 bases: TGTGCCAGCGTCCCCCACACCCGGGAGCAGTTCTTC.

Only a few counts were recorded for this clonotype. The J gene is TRBJ1-2, the V gene TRBV5-6; D ambiguous. The CDR3 spans 13 residues. V lost 0 bases and J 2 bases, leaving 5 bases between the germline ends. From germline, CDR1 is SGHDT and CDR2 YYEEEE. The CDR3 nucleotides read TGTGCCAGCAGCTTGGTCAGCAACTATGGCTACACCTTC. It is translated as CASSLVSNYGYTF.

The chain recombines TRBV28 with TRBJ2-7, with D uncertain. Trimming removed 2 bases at V and 4 bases at J, with 15 bases between. CDR1 is MDHEN, CDR2 SYDVKM, per germline. This CDR3 contains 15 residues. The CDR3 DNA reads TGTGCCAGCAGTTTAATAGTTTCCGAGGTATACGAGCAGTACTTC. Amino acid sequence: CASSLIVSEVYEQYF.

This clonotype was seen a handful of times. This chain links TRBV12-3 or TRBV12-4 with TRBJ2-7, with 9 bases matching TRBD1. V trimming: 7 bases; J trimming: 4 bases; junction bases outside the gene matches: 17. CDR3 length: 17 amino acids. The chain's CDR3 is CASTGTGTTSSAYEQYF. The CDR3 bases are TGTGCCAGCACAGGGACAGGGACGACTAGTTCTGCGTACGAGCAGTACTTC.

Comment on this clonotype: The conserved phenylalanine or tryptophan normally closing the CDR3 is absent here, so this likely arose from a read error. The chain is built from TRBV19 and TRBJ1-5; TRBD1 matches 12 bases. This CDR3 contains 15 residues. Per germline, CDR1 LNHDA and CDR2 SQIVND (reference sequence). Germline trimming cut 5 bases from V and 8 bases from J; bases unmatched to any gene: 7. CDR3 DNA: TGTGCCAGTAGTGTCAAGGGACAGGGGGCTAAGCCCCAGCATATT. Translation gives CASSVKGQGAKPQHI.

This clonotype was seen a handful of times. A much larger clone sits a single nucleotide away, making a read error possible. The rearrangement joins TRBV20-1 to TRBJ2-3; no clear D gene. The V and J ends lost 0 bases and 1 base respectively, with 14 bases between them. Germline V lookup: CDR1 DFQATT, CDR2 SNEGSKA (reference sequence). There are 16 residues in the CDR3. Here the CDR3 DNA reads TGCAGTGCTAGAGAATCGGGCGAGGCGGGCACAGATACGCAGTATTTT. Protein sequence: CSARESGEAGTDTQYF.

This clonotype appeared a single time. Relative to the germline gene, one junction end is altered; a read error may explain this. V and J are TRBV4-1 and TRBJ2-7, with 7 bases matching TRBD1. Germline CDR1 reads MGHRA; CDR2 reads YSYEKL. The CDR3 has 16 amino acids. The CDR3 bases are TGCGCCTGCAGCCAACGCCAAAACAGGGGCGGTTACGAGCAGTACTTC. This sequence encodes CACSQRQNRGGYEQYF.

Regarding this clonotype: The junction shows a germline mismatch at one end, possibly a read error. J is TRBJ2-7 and V is TRBV7-9; D is ambiguous. Looked up from germline, CDR1 is SEHNR and CDR2 is FQNEAQ (reference sequence). The CDR3 runs 12 residues. CDR3 coding DNA: TGTGCCAGCAGCTCGAGAGGCTACGAGCAGCACTTC. Its translation: CASSSRGYEQHF.

The chain has TRBV20-1 and TRBJ2-7; TRBD2 might be the D (6 bases). Per the germline V gene, CDR1 is DFQATT and CDR2 is SNEGSKA (reference sequence). Trimming left V 0 bases short and J 5 bases short, with 11 bases between. This CDR3 is built from 13 residues. The CDR3 here is CSARDLAGHEQYF. The CDR3 DNA follows: TGCAGTGCTAGAGATCTGGCGGGGCACGAGCAGTACTTC.

The table lists this clonotype with a few counts. The chain has TRBV19 and TRBJ2-3; D may be TRBD2 (5 bases). In germline, CDR1 is LNHDA, CDR2 SQIVND (reference sequence). V lost 3 bases, J lost 0 bases, and 10 bases lay in between. The CDR3 extends over 15 amino acids. CDR3 nucleotides: TGTGCCAGTAGTATGGCAGCGGTTAGCACAGATACGCAGTATTTT. Protein product: CASSMAAVSTDTQYF. Complete variable domain (other parts from reference TRBV19 and TRBJ2-3): DGGITQSPKYLFRKEGQNVTLSCEQNLNHDAMYWYRQDPGQGLRLIYYSQIVNDFQKGDIAEGYSVSREKKESFPLTVTSAQKNPTAFYLCASSMAAVSTDTQYFGPGTRLTVL.

In this sample, this clonotype turned up a few times. This chain joins TRBV29-1 and TRBJ1-1; TRBD1 agrees at 7 bases. V lost 6 bases, J lost 1 base, and 11 bases stayed unmatched. The CDR3 covers 15 residues. In germline, CDR1 is SQVTM, CDR2 ANQGSEA. CDR3 DNA: TGCAGCGTGCGGGACAGCCTAAGGGGGAACACTGAAGCTTTCTTT. It yields the protein CSVRDSLRGNTEAFF.

The chain links TRBV6-5 to TRBJ2-2; the D gene is possibly TRBD2 (6 bases). The germline CDR1 and CDR2 sequences are MNHEY and SVGAGI. V gave up 6 bases and J gave up 6 bases, with 14 bases separating them. CDR3 size: 14 residues. This CDR3 reads CASSVYGEAGELFF. In DNA form, the CDR3 reads TGTGCCAGCAGCGTATACGGGGAGGCCGGGGAGCTGTTTTTT.

Concerning this clonotype itself: The CDR3 end shows no conserved phenylalanine or tryptophan, and so a read error is likely. The chain couples TRBV4-2 to TRBJ2-1; possible D gene TRBD2, 6 bases. V dropped 4 bases and J dropped 9 bases, with 13 bases sitting between them. CDR1 is LGHNA and CDR2 is YNFKEQ in the germline V gene. The CDR3 sequence is 13 residues long. CDR3 nucleotides: TGTGCCAGCAGCCGGTCGGGAGAGCCTGAGCAGTTCTCC. Translation: CASSRSGEPEQFS.

This clonotype was recorded many times. The chain carries TRBV5-1 and TRBJ2-5; TRBD2 is a possible D gene (6 bases). V was cut by 0 bases and J by 5 bases, with 11 bases left in between. The CDR3 runs 14 residues. The germline V gene encodes CDR1 SGHRS and CDR2 YFSETQ. CDR3 DNA sequence: TGCGCCAGCAGCTTGGCGGGAGAAGGGGAGACCCAGTACTTC. Its translation: CASSLAGEGETQYF.

The rearrangement links TRBV7-9 to TRBJ2-4; D is possibly TRBD1 (6 bases). The CDR3 runs 16 residues. Germline V lookup: CDR1 SEHNR, CDR2 FQNEAQ (reference sequence). V lost 4 bases, J lost 2 bases, and 15 bases lay in between. CDR3 sequence (DNA): TGTGCCAGCAGCTCTTCGACAGGCAGCTCCAAAAACATTCAGTACTTC. It translates to CASSSSTGSSKNIQYF. Combining the CDR3 with reference TRBV7-9 and TRBJ2-4 gives the whole variable domain DTGVSQNPRHKITKRGQNVTFRCDPISEHNRLYWYRQTLGQGPEFLTYFQNEAQLEKSRLLSDRFSAERPKGSFSTLEIQRTEQGDSAMYLCASSSSTGSSKNIQYFGAGTRLSVL.

The chain has TRBV6-6 and TRBJ2-7; D is undetermined. CDR3 size: 12 residues. The germline CDR1 and CDR2 sequences are MNHNY and SVGAGI (reference sequence). V gave up 0 bases and J gave up 7 bases, with 7 bases separating them. The CDR3 DNA is TGTGCCAGCAGTTACTCGAAATGGGAGCAGTACTTC. As protein: CASSYSKWEQYF.